This record looks at one TCR beta chain sequence and its context. Naive CD8 cells, CD45RO-negative and positively selected for CCR7, excluded terminally differentiated effector memory CD45RA+ cells. Original processing methods: ImmunoSEQ sequences covered only the junction and lacked quality scores; filtering therefore differed. Sequencing was performed with immunoSEQ multiplex PCR; in TCRdb, only in-frame clones are kept and a portion is missing. Clone size and the V and J calls come from that table; the DNA yielded D and trimming. The sample lists about 680,000 clones, about 90% occurring once. The data belong to a study of shared clonotypes between healthy human individuals. The CDR3 is made up of 14 amino acids. Germline CDR1 and CDR2: SEHNR and FQNEAQ (reference sequence). The V end lost 0 bases, the J end lost 2 bases, and 7 bases lay between the germline ends.

This chain links TRBV7-9 with TRBJ1-2; D is ambiguous. The TCR was taken from a man aged 25-40 years in good health. The sequencing input was naive CD8+ T cells sorted from blood. CDR3 DNA sequence: TGTGCCAGCAGCTTAGCATCACAGAACTATGGCTACACCTTC. As protein: CASSLASQNYGYTF.